These T cell receptor beta chains were read from a single sample in a study of cytotoxic CD8 clonotypes in ibrutinib-treated CLL. The assay was immunoSEQ multiplex PCR, and TCRdb's table has in-frame clones only and misses some. Among 20,000 to 30,000 clones listed, over 55% were seen once. Material: PBMCs, obtained after 12 months of ibrutinib treatment. These receptors originate from a human donor with chronic lymphocytic leukemia. CDR3s include the opening cysteine and the closing phenylalanine or tryptophan. The order of the fields is D gene, clone size, J gene, V gene, CDR3 protein, CDR3 DNA. D genes are given only for firm matches. Expanded clones get a size class; other rows say once, few or many, or leave the size out.

- | - | TRBJ2-1 | TRBV29-1 | CSARSNEQFF | TGCAGCGCCCGCAGCAATGAGCAGTTCTTC
- | medium-sized | TRBJ2-3 | TRBV25-1 | CASSEVLDRDTQYF | TGTGCCAGCAGTGAAGTACTAGATAGGGATACGCAGTATTTT
- | once | TRBJ2-5 | TRBV6-6 | CAGAGRGIETQYF | TGTGCCGGGGCCGGACGGGGGATAGAGACCCAGTACTTC
- | - | TRBJ2-7 | TRBV29-1 | CSHSSGYEQYF | TGCAGCCATAGCTCGGGCTACGAGCAGTACTTC
- | once | TRBJ2-7 | TRBV6-1 | CASSEQHRSYEQYF | TGTGCCAGCAGTGAACAACACAGATCCTACGAGCAGTACTTC
- | - | TRBJ1-1 | TRBV19 | CASTPRGDTEAFF | TGTGCCAGTACCCCCAGAGGGGACACTGAAGCTTTCTTT
- | few | TRBJ1-1 | TRBV9 | CASSVEWDTEAFF | TGTGCCAGCAGCGTAGAATGGGACACTGAAGCTTTCTTT
TRBD1 | - | TRBJ1-4 | TRBV28 | CASSIRGQGTNEKLFF | TGTGCCAGCAGTATACGGGGACAGGGCACTAATGAAAAACTGTTTTTT
- | - | TRBJ1-2 | TRBV30 | CAWTAPGAVAYGYTF | TGTGCCTGGACCGCCCCAGGGGCAGTCGCCTATGGCTACACCTTC
- | - | TRBJ2-5 | TRBV5-6 | CASSSDSLRGTQYF | TGTGCCAGCAGCTCAGACAGCCTGAGGGGGACCCAGTACTTC
TRBD2 | - | TRBJ2-3 | TRBV7-2 | CASSFPPGLAGPGTQYF | TGTGCCAGCAGCTTCCCACCGGGACTAGCGGGACCAGGAACGCAGTATTTT
TRBD1 | few | TRBJ1-3 | TRBV4-1 | CASSDRGRNTIYF | TGCGCCAGCAGTGACAGGGGGCGGAACACCATATATTTT
- | - | TRBJ1-1 | TRBV29-1 | CSASGWDTEAFF | TGCAGCGCAAGCGGGTGGGACACTGAAGCTTTCTTT
- | - | TRBJ1-4 | TRBV18 | CASSPRTDNEKLFF | TGTGCCAGCTCACCAAGGACAGATAATGAAAAACTGTTTTTT
TRBD1 | few | TRBJ2-5 | TRBV5-1 | CASSINPGTGVGETQYF | TGCGCCAGCAGCATAAACCCCGGGACAGGGGTTGGGGAGACCCAGTACTTC
- | once | TRBJ1-2 | TRBV9 | CASSADLVQSRYTF | TGTGCCAGCAGCGCGGACTTAGTTCAGTCTCGCTACACCTTC
TRBD2 | - | TRBJ2-2 | TRBV7-6 | CASSRSGGAVGGELFF | TGTGCCAGCAGCCGTAGCGGGGGGGCCGTTGGCGGGGAGCTGTTTTTT
- | - | TRBJ2-5 | TRBV5-1 | CASSLGSVGETQYF | TGCGCCAGCAGCTTGGGGTCAGTGGGGGAGACCCAGTACTTC
- | - | TRBJ2-5 | TRBV7-2 | CASSFQQGRETQYF | TGTGCCAGCAGCTTCCAGCAGGGAAGGGAGACCCAGTACTTC
- | - | TRBJ2-7 | TRBV6-5 | CASSSRDRSYEQYF | TGTGCCAGCAGTTCCCGAGACAGATCCTACGAGCAGTACTTC
TRBD1 | - | TRBJ1-5 | TRBV28 | CASSRTGGFGNQPQHF | TGTGCCAGCAGCCGGACAGGGGGCTTTGGCAATCAGCCCCAGCATTTT
- | - | TRBJ1-1 | TRBV7-2 | CASSLFYRDTEAFF | TGTGCCAGCAGCTTATTTTACCGCGACACTGAAGCTTTCTTT
TRBD2 | - | TRBJ2-5 | TRBV7-9 | CASRSGLAGSGETQYF | TGTGCCAGCAGGTCGGGACTAGCGGGGTCCGGGGAGACCCAGTACTTC
TRBD2 | - | TRBJ2-3 | TRBV5-1 | CASSQGTSGGFTDTQYF | TGCGCCAGCAGCCAAGGGACTAGCGGGGGGTTTACAGATACGCAGTATTTT
- | - | TRBJ1-1 | TRBV9 | CASSQQTGMNTEAFF | TGTGCCAGCAGCCAACAGACAGGCATGAACACTGAAGCTTTCTTT
TRBD2 | - | TRBJ2-7 | TRBV5-4 | CASSLAGVYEQYF | TGTGCCAGCAGCCTAGCGGGGGTCTACGAGCAGTACTTC
- | - | TRBJ1-5 | TRBV25-1 | CASRWQRDEPQHF | TGTGCCAGCAGGTGGCAGAGGGACGAGCCCCAGCATTTT
- | - | TRBJ1-1 | TRBV6-5 | CASSYSRTVETEAFF | TGTGCCAGCAGTTACTCGAGAACCGTTGAGACTGAAGCTTTCTTT
- | - | TRBJ2-4 | TRBV18 | CASSPERLKNIQYF | TGTGCCAGCTCACCGGAACGGCTAAAAAACATTCAGTACTTC
TRBD2 | - | TRBJ2-3 | TRBV7-3 | CASSPSGLSFSTDTQYF | TGTGCCAGCAGCCCCTCGGGACTATCATTTAGCACAGATACGCAGTATTTT
TRBD2 | few | TRBJ2-6 | TRBV5-6 | CASSLGTRTGANVLTF | TGTGCCAGCAGCTTGGGGACTAGGACCGGGGCCAACGTCCTGACTTTC
- | few | TRBJ2-5 | TRBV18 | CASSPLRVQETQYF | TGTGCCAGCTCACCTCTCAGAGTTCAAGAGACCCAGTACTTC
TRBD1 | - | TRBJ1-1 | TRBV4-1 | CASSRTGQGEGTEAFF | TGCGCCAGCAGCCGTACGGGACAGGGCGAGGGCACTGAAGCTTTCTTT
TRBD1 | - | TRBJ2-1 | TRBV10-2 | CASRRDRSYNEQFF | TGCGCCAGCAGAAGGGACAGGAGTTACAATGAGCAGTTCTTC
TRBD2 | - | TRBJ2-5 | TRBV11-1 | CASSTAGTREETQYF | TGTGCCAGCAGCACCGCCGGGACTAGGGAAGAGACCCAGTACTTC
TRBD1 | - | TRBJ2-7 | TRBV30 | CAWSGARGTGIEQYF | TGTGCCTGGAGTGGAGCCCGTGGGACAGGGATCGAGCAGTACTTC
TRBD1 | - | TRBJ2-1 | TRBV5-1 | CASSFHPTGRVNEQFF | TGCGCCAGCAGCTTCCACCCGACAGGGCGGGTCAATGAGCAGTTCTTC
- | - | TRBJ2-5 | TRBV7-3 | CASSLIRGIQETQYF | TGTGCCAGCAGCTTAATTCGCGGGATTCAAGAGACCCAGTACTTC
- | - | TRBJ1-1 | TRBV21-1 | CASSPGTAKQAEAFF | TGTGCCAGCAGCCCCGGGACGGCTAAGCAGGCTGAAGCTTTCTTT
- | once | TRBJ1-2 | TRBV6-5 | CASSKDSNYGYTF | TGTGCCAGCAGTAAGGACAGCAACTATGGCTACACCTTC
- | medium-sized | TRBJ2-7 | TRBV6-1 | CASSGRGSSYEQYF | TGTGCCAGCAGTGGGAGGGGTAGCTCCTACGAGCAGTACTTC
- | once | TRBJ1-5 | TRBV19 | CASSPSGAVRSQPQHF | TGTGCCAGTAGTCCATCCGGGGCGGTGCGGTCGCAGCCCCAGCATTTT
- | - | TRBJ1-5 | TRBV7-2 | CASSGDGDSNQPQHF | TGTGCCAGCAGCGGCGACGGAGATAGCAATCAGCCCCAGCATTTT
- | - | TRBJ2-2 | TRBV9 | CASSDRANTGELFF | TGTGCCAGCAGCGACAGGGCGAACACCGGGGAGCTGTTTTTT
- | - | TRBJ1-2 | TRBV28 | CASSPSRGPYGYTF | TGTGCCAGCAGCCCGTCCAGGGGTCCCTATGGCTACACCTTC
- | - | TRBJ1-4 | TRBV5-4 | CASSQRRTTNEKLFF | TGTGCCAGCAGCCAACGACGGACAACTAATGAAAAACTGTTTTTT
- | - | TRBJ1-1 | TRBV5-4 | CASSFFGGGYTEAFF | TGTGCCAGCAGCTTCTTCGGGGGGGGCTACACTGAAGCTTTCTTT
TRBD2 | - | TRBJ2-7 | TRBV30 | CAWSVLRGVTYEQYF | TGTGCCTGGAGTGTATTGCGGGGGGTCACCTACGAGCAGTACTTC